The 29 T cell receptor beta chains given below trace back to one sample, sequenced in a study of cytomegalovirus exposure and HLA in healthy donors. Amplification used 60 Vbeta primers and 13 Jbeta primers. Using immunoSEQ multiplex PCR, the repertoire was profiled, and TCRdb retains in-frame clones only, with some absent. Here the sample spans over 30,000 clones, 55% to 80% being singletons. Specimen: PBMCs. The receptors stem from a man aged 35 to 55 in good health and CMV-seropositive.

The chain combines TRBV18 with TRBJ2-5, with D unresolved. CDR3 length equals 12 residues. From germline, CDR1 is KGHSH and CDR2 LQKENI. Trimming cost V 1 base and J 5 bases, with 5 bases left between them. Here the CDR3 reads CASSPLEETQYF. The CDR3 DNA reads as TGTGCCAGCTCACCACTTGAGGAGACCCAGTACTTC.

This chain uses TRBV2 with TRBJ1-5, with no clear D. Trimming removed 8 bases at V and 0 bases at J, with 11 bases between. CDR3 size: 14 residues. CDR1 and CDR2 (germline): SNHLY, FYNNEI. The CDR3 DNA sequence: TGTGCCAGCTCCGCGGCCTCTAGCAATCAGCCCCAGCATTTT. Residues: CASSAASSNQPQHF. The full variable domain, its missing parts supplied by reference TRBV2 and TRBJ1-5, is EPEVTQTPSHQVTQMGQEVILRCVPISNHLYFYWYRQILGQKVEFLVSFYNNEISEKSEIFDDQFSVERPDGSNFTLKIRSTKLEDSAMYFCASSAASSNQPQHFGDGTRLSIL.

The rearrangement uses TRBV7-9 and TRBJ2-7; 8 nucleotides line up with TRBD2. This CDR3 contains 16 residues. Germline CDR1 and CDR2: SEHNR and FQNEAQ (reference sequence). The junction had 7 bases not matched to a gene; V was cut back by 1 base and J by 2 bases. The CDR3 coding sequence is TGTGCCAGCAGCTTAGATGGTGGGCGGGGGGCCTACGAGCAGTACTTC. This codes for CASSLDGGRGAYEQYF.

The CDR3: CASEIRGGLLGGELFF. The CDR3 nucleotides are TGTGCCAGCGAAATCCGGGGGGGCCTATTGGGCGGGGAGCTGTTTTTT. The V and J genes are TRBV6-6 and TRBJ2-2, with 8 bases aligning to TRBD2. CDR3 length: 16 residues. Looked up from germline, CDR1 is MNHNY and CDR2 is SVGAGI (reference sequence). J lost 7 bases, V lost 8 bases, and 15 bases had no gene match.

The CDR3: CASRTGQLNTEAFF. The CDR3 coding sequence is TGTGCCAGCAGGACCGGACAGCTGAACACTGAAGCTTTCTTT. The chain employs TRBV6-1 and TRBJ1-1; tentatively, D is TRBD1 (6 bases). The CDR3 totals 14 residues. CDR1 and CDR2 (germline): MNHNS, SASEGT. The V end was cut by 6 bases, the J end by 0 bases, with 11 bases between.

The CDR3 is CASSVLGQGGETQYF. In nucleotides, the CDR3 is TGTGCCAGCAGCGTATTGGGACAGGGCGGAGAGACCCAGTACTTC. The genes are TRBV9 and TRBJ2-5, with 9 bases aligning to TRBD1. J was trimmed by 4 bases and V by 1 base; bases with no gene match: 5. Germline V gene data show CDR1 as SGDLS and CDR2 as YYNGEE. CDR3 length: 15 residues.

The chain combines TRBV4-1 with TRBJ1-6; TRBD1 is a possible D gene (6 bases). Germline CDR1 MGHRA, CDR2 YSYEKL. The CDR3 is 19 amino acids. V was cut by 1 base and J by 4 bases, with 20 bases left in between. Here the CDR3 reads CASSQAPTTGTRYNSPLHF. Written as DNA, the CDR3 is TGCGCCAGCAGCCAAGCACCGACTACCGGGACAAGATATAATTCACCCCTCCACTTT.

The chain joins TRBV15 to TRBJ1-1, with a possible D match to TRBD1 (5 bases). Trimming cost V 1 base and J 3 bases, with 12 bases left between them. The CDR3 length is 15 residues. The V gene's germline CDR1 is LNHNV and CDR2 YYDKDF (reference sequence). CDR3 in DNA: TGTGCCACCAGCAGAGTCTCCAGGGCGGACACTGAAGCTTTCTTT. This translates into CATSRVSRADTEAFF.

The chain couples TRBV11-2 to TRBJ1-1; D is perhaps TRBD1 (5 bases). This CDR3 contains 14 residues. Trimming shortened V by 5 bases and J by 1 base, and 11 bases separated the two germline ends. The germline V gene encodes CDR1 SGHAT and CDR2 FQNNGV. The CDR3 DNA reads as TGTGCCAGCAGCACTGATGGACAGAACACTGAAGCTTTCTTT. It yields the protein CASSTDGQNTEAFF. Based on the CDR3 plus reference TRBV11-2 and TRBJ1-1, the full variable domain is EAGVAQSPRYKIIEKRQSVAFWCNPISGHATLYWYQQILGQGPKLLIQFQNNGVVDDSQLPKDRFSAERLKGVDSTLKIQPAKLEDSAVYLCASSTDGQNTEAFFGQGTRLTVV.

This chain connects TRBV9 to TRBJ2-5; possibly TRBD2 for D (5 bases). Germline-derived CDR1 and CDR2 are SGDLS and YYNGEE. Trimming removed 0 bases at V and 4 bases at J, with 13 bases between. This CDR3 has 15 amino acids. The CDR3 reads CASSVVIGERETQYF. Written as DNA, the CDR3 is TGTGCCAGCAGCGTAGTAATCGGGGAGAGAGAGACCCAGTACTTC.

This rearrangement joins TRBV7-9 to TRBJ2-3; 12 bases are a match to TRBD2. With V trimmed by 4 bases and J by 1 base, 0 bases remained unmatched. Germline lookup yields CDR1 SEHNR and CDR2 FQNEAQ (reference sequence). The CDR3 has 15 residues. The chain's CDR3 is CASSWTSGGTDTQYF. CDR3 nucleotide sequence: TGTGCCAGCAGCTGGACTAGCGGGGGCACAGATACGCAGTATTTT.

This clone was detected a few times. The V gene is TRBV7-2, the J gene TRBJ2-5; the match to TRBD1 covers 8 bases. The DNA matches TRBJ2-7 better at its end, which makes the J call doubtful. CDR1 SGHTA and CDR2 FQGNSA come from the germline V gene. The CDR3 extends over 17 amino acids. The CDR3 region has the DNA TGTGCCAGCAGCCCTCACCCGACAGGGGCTGCCTTCTACGAGCAGTACTTC. Encoded protein: CASSPHPTGAAFYEQYF.

This clone was observed a handful of times. CDR3 nucleotides: TGTGCCAGTATCGGACGGACAGGGAGCTCCTACAATGAGCAGTTCTTC. Protein product: CASIGRTGSSYNEQFF. The chain joins TRBV19 to TRBJ2-1; 8 bases map to TRBD1. The CDR3 length is 16 residues. Germline lookup yields CDR1 LNHDA and CDR2 SQIVND (reference sequence). Trimming at V came to 7 bases and at J to 0 bases, leaving 8 bases not matched to a gene.

This clone was counted between two and nine times. The chain links TRBV5-1 to TRBJ1-4; D may be TRBD1 (5 bases). Trimming shortened V by 4 bases and J by 8 bases, and 12 bases separated the two germline ends. Germline CDR1 reads SGHRS; CDR2 reads YFSETQ. The CDR3 covers 13 residues. The CDR3, as DNA: TGCGCCAGCAGCCCCGTGGGGCCCGAAAAACTGTTTTTT. Encoded protein: CASSPVGPEKLFF.

This CDR3 is CASSSTGNLREQYF. Here the CDR3 DNA reads TGTGCCAGTAGTAGTACAGGGAATTTGCGCGAGCAGTACTTC. The chain has TRBV19 and TRBJ2-7, with TRBD1 as a possible D gene (6 bases). CDR1 LNHDA and CDR2 SQIVND come from the germline V gene (reference sequence). V was clipped by 4 bases and J by 6 bases, with 16 bases between them. The CDR3 contains 14 residues.

The chain couples TRBV27 to TRBJ2-1; maybe TRBD2 (7 bases). Trimming stripped 2 bases from V and 7 bases from J, with 12 bases between. The length of the CDR3 is 14 residues. Germline values: CDR1 MNHEY, CDR2 SMNVEV (reference sequence). The CDR3 DNA follows: TGTGCCAGCAGTTTAGCGGGGGCAGGGAATGAGCAGTTCTTC. It is translated as CASSLAGAGNEQFF.

The V call is TRBV9, the J call TRBJ1-3; tentatively, D is TRBD1 (6 bases). Per germline, CDR1 SGDLS and CDR2 YYNGEE. This CDR3 has 17 amino acids. Deletions cut 4 bases from V and 0 bases from J, with 17 bases between. In nucleotides, the CDR3 is TGTGCCAGCAGCCCGGGGGGGCAGATCAGCTCTGGAAACACCATATATTTT. Residues: CASSPGGQISSGNTIYF.

This clone showed up just a few times. The chain links TRBV6-1 to TRBJ1-1; TRBD1 might be the D (6 bases). This CDR3 has 14 residues. Per germline, CDR1 MNHNS and CDR2 SASEGT. V lost 10 bases to trimming and J lost 3 bases, with 18 bases between them. The CDR3 nucleotides read TGTGCCACCCGTCGAGGGGGAAGATACACTGAAGCTTTCTTT. Translating it yields CATRRGGRYTEAFF.

This clone was detected a few times. The chain carries TRBV19 and TRBJ2-7; 8 nucleotides align to TRBD1. The V gene's germline CDR1 is LNHDA and CDR2 SQIVND (reference sequence). With V trimmed by 4 bases and J by 7 bases, 6 bases remained unmatched. The CDR3 is 13 amino acids. The CDR3 DNA sequence: TGTGCCAGTAGTACAGGACAGGGAGAAGAGCAGTACTTC. Translating it yields CASSTGQGEEQYF.

This clone was detected a few times. This rearrangement joins TRBV5-1 to TRBJ1-2; D perhaps matches TRBD1 (6 bases). The CDR3 runs 15 residues. Deletions cut 0 bases from V and 6 bases from J, with 15 bases between. Germline V CDR1 and CDR2: SGHRS, YFSETQ. This CDR3 reads CASSLGPLGADGYTF. Here the CDR3 DNA reads TGCGCCAGCAGCTTGGGGCCCCTGGGGGCAGATGGCTACACCTTC.

This clone appeared a single time. The chain is built from TRBV27 and TRBJ1-2; D is unclear. CDR1 MNHEY and CDR2 SMNVEV come from the germline V gene (reference sequence). V was clipped by 6 bases and J by 8 bases, with 13 bases between them. The CDR3 is 12 amino acids. The CDR3 DNA is TGTGCCAGCAGAAGCACGGGAGGGGGCTACACCTTC. Residues: CASRSTGGGYTF.

CDR3 sequence (DNA): TGTGCCAGCAGCGACTGGGACAACTTGGGGCAGTACTTC. Residues: CASSDWDNLGQYF. This chain joins TRBV2 and TRBJ2-5; tentative D call: TRBD1 (6 bases). The CDR3 sequence is 13 residues long. Germline V gives CDR1 SNHLY, CDR2 FYNNEI. Trimming left V 6 bases short and J 11 bases short, with 19 bases between.

The chain combines TRBV5-6 with TRBJ1-5, with 10 bases identical to TRBD1. V was pared by 3 bases and J by 6 bases, with 6 bases of the junction left unmatched. Per germline, CDR1 SGHDT and CDR2 YYEEEE. This CDR3 contains 15 residues. CDR3 in amino acids: CASSSRDRGFQPQHF. The CDR3 region has the DNA TGTGCCAGCAGCTCCCGGGACAGGGGTTTTCAGCCCCAGCATTTT.

J is TRBJ1-6 and V is TRBV6-5; D is unresolved. The CDR3 is 15 residues long. Germline CDR1 and CDR2: MNHEY and SVGAGI. V was clipped by 7 bases and J by 0 bases, with 10 bases between them. CDR3 amino acids: CASMRRGSYNSPLHF. DNA of the CDR3: TGTGCCAGCATGCGCCGGGGCTCCTATAATTCACCCCTCCACTTT.

V usage is TRBV6-5 and J usage is TRBJ2-1; TRBD2 agrees at 9 bases. This CDR3 region has 16 residues. The V gene's germline CDR1 is MNHEY and CDR2 SVGAGI. Germline trimming cut 0 bases from V and 3 bases from J; bases unmatched to any gene: 3. As DNA, the CDR3 is TGTGCCAGCAGTTACTCCCAGCGGGGGGTCTACAATGAGCAGTTCTTC. Translating gives CASSYSQRGVYNEQFF.

The V call is TRBV18, the J call TRBJ2-7; D might be TRBD2 (6 bases). V lost 6 bases and J lost 4, with 13 bases in between. This CDR3 region has 13 residues. The germline gives CDR1 KGHSH, CDR2 LQKENI. In nucleotides, the CDR3 is TGTGCCAGCTCCCCCGGGAGAAGTTACGAGCAGTACTTC. This sequence encodes CASSPGRSYEQYF.

The J gene is TRBJ2-7, the V gene TRBV7-2, with 15 bases lining up with TRBD2. Trimming cost V 6 bases and J 7 bases; bases outside gene matches: 7. The germline CDR1 and CDR2 sequences are SGHTA and FQGNSA. The CDR3 has 15 residues. The CDR3 sequence: CASSRTSGGAEEQYF. The CDR3 DNA reads TGTGCCAGCAGTAGGACTAGCGGGGGGGCCGAAGAGCAGTACTTC.

The chain links TRBV7-3 to TRBJ2-3; 15 nucleotides match TRBD2. V lost 2 bases to trimming and J lost 2 bases; unmatched junction nucleotides: 5. The CDR3 totals 18 residues. The germline CDR1 and CDR2 sequences are SGHTA and FQGTGA. The CDR3 loop is CASSLLGLAGGNTDTQYF. CDR3 nucleotides: TGTGCCAGCAGCTTATTGGGACTAGCGGGGGGAAACACAGATACGCAGTATTTT.

This rearrangement joins TRBV6-5 to TRBJ2-1; TRBD1 matches at 8 bases. Germline V gene data show CDR1 as MNHEY and CDR2 as SVGAGI. CDR3 length: 14 amino acids. J was trimmed by 5 bases and V by 4 bases; bases with no gene match: 4. CDR3 protein: CASSWTGSHNEQFF. CDR3 bases: TGTGCCAGCAGTTGGACAGGGAGCCACAATGAGCAGTTCTTC.